A single sample is the source of the 25 T cell receptor beta chains below, sequenced in a study of blood T cell repertoires in COVID-19. The method was immunoSEQ multiplex PCR; TCRdb's version includes in-frame clones alone and lacks a portion of them. The sample yields under 300,000 clones, roughly 90% seen once. The material sequenced was PBMCs or T cells enriched from blood (not recorded which). All receptors come from a woman in her thirties with acute COVID-19.

The chain has TRBV6-4 and TRBJ2-3, with D tentatively TRBD2 (6 bases). The germline gives CDR1 MRHNA, CDR2 SNTAGT. This CDR3 contains 13 residues. V dropped 6 bases and J dropped 2 bases, with 9 bases sitting between them. CDR3 in DNA: TGTGCCAGCAGCGGGGGAAACACAGATACGCAGTATTTT. As protein: CASSGGNTDTQYF.

V is TRBV18 and J is TRBJ2-6, with a possible D match to TRBD1 (6 bases). CDR1 and CDR2 from the germline V gene are KGHSH and LQKENI. CDR3 length: 19 amino acids. With 3 bases removed from V and 1 base from J, the gap between germline ends came to 19 bases. The CDR3 region has the DNA TGTGCCAGCTCACCGCAACAGGGTATTGGACCGTCTGGGGCCAACGTCCTGACTTTC. It encodes CASSPQQGIGPSGANVLTF.

This chain links TRBV7-9 with TRBJ2-2; D perhaps matches TRBD2 (6 bases). The CDR3 is 18 residues long. The V end lost 0 bases, the J end lost 1 base, and 15 bases lay between the germline ends. The V gene's germline CDR1 is SEHNR and CDR2 FQNEAQ (reference sequence). The CDR3 sequence: CASSLAVGGTKNTGELFF. The CDR3 DNA sequence: TGTGCCAGCAGCTTAGCGGTGGGCGGGACGAAGAACACCGGGGAGCTGTTTTTT.

The chain carries TRBV28 and TRBJ1-2, with a possible D match to TRBD1 (5 bases). The CDR3 runs 14 residues. CDR1 and CDR2 (germline): MDHEN, SYDVKM. V lost 2 bases, J lost 3 bases, and 10 bases lay in between. CDR3 bases: TGTGCCAGCAGTTTACATACAGGCGACTATGGCTACACCTTC. Its translation: CASSLHTGDYGYTF.

The V gene is TRBV11-2, the J gene TRBJ1-5; 9 nucleotides align to TRBD1. CDR3 size: 15 residues. The ends lost 5 bases at V and 5 bases at J; junction bases unmatched: 7. Germline values: CDR1 SGHAT, CDR2 FQNNGV. The CDR3 here is CASSQDRGWYQPQHF. Written as DNA, the CDR3 is TGTGCCAGCAGCCAGGACAGGGGTTGGTATCAGCCCCAGCATTTT.

V gene TRBV5-1 combines with J gene TRBJ1-2; D is undetermined. V lost 0 bases to trimming and J lost 3 bases, with 12 bases between them. The CDR3 spans 15 residues. CDR1 and CDR2 (germline): SGHRS, YFSETQ. The CDR3 DNA reads as TGCGCCAGCAGCTTGGACCCGGGGAGTTACTATGGCTACACCTTC. The encoded protein is CASSLDPGSYYGYTF.

This clone was seen just once. This chain links TRBV11-1 with TRBJ2-3; 7 bases are shared with TRBD2. The CDR3 runs to 15 residues. The V segment lost 3 bases and the J segment 2 bases; nucleotides outside the gene matches: 5. Germline assignment: CDR1 SGHAT and CDR2 FQDESV (reference sequence). The chain's CDR3 is CASSLSSGITDTQYF. In nucleotides, the CDR3 is TGTGCCAGCAGCTTGTCTAGCGGAATCACAGATACGCAGTATTTT.

The chain has TRBV6-2 or TRBV6-3 and TRBJ1-2; 8 bases agree with TRBD1. Germline CDR1 is MNHEY and CDR2 is SVGEGT. V was clipped by 5 bases and J by 7 bases; unmatched bases: 6. This CDR3 has 13 amino acids. CDR3 protein: CASSTDRGRGYTF. The CDR3 coding sequence is TGTGCCAGCAGTACAGACAGGGGTCGTGGCTACACCTTC.

The chain joins TRBV7-2 to TRBJ2-2; D is possibly TRBD1 (6 bases). The germline gives CDR1 SGHTA, CDR2 FQGNSA. V lost 4 bases, J lost 4 bases, and 22 bases lay in between. The CDR3 has 18 amino acids. The CDR3: CASSSQQGRILPTGELFF. The CDR3 coding sequence is TGTGCCAGCAGCTCCCAACAGGGCCGGATACTCCCCACCGGGGAGCTGTTTTTT.

The rearrangement joins TRBV7-8 to TRBJ1-2, with D maybe TRBD1 (6 bases). The V end lost 5 bases, the J end lost 2 bases, and 15 bases lay between the germline ends. The V gene's germline CDR1 is SGHVS and CDR2 FQNEAQ. The CDR3 extends over 15 amino acids. The chain's CDR3 is CASSASATGNYGYTF. In nucleotides, the CDR3 is TGTGCCAGCAGCGCATCAGCCACAGGGAACTATGGCTACACCTTC.

This rearrangement joins TRBV5-6 to TRBJ1-6; a possible D gene is TRBD1 (5 bases). The CDR3 loop spans 17 amino acids. From germline, CDR1 is SGHDT and CDR2 YYEEEE. The V end lost 1 base, the J end lost 4 bases, and 15 bases lay between the germline ends. For the CDR3, the DNA is TGTGCCAGCAGCTTGTTCACAGGACCAAATTATAATTCACCCCTCCACTTT. Its translation: CASSLFTGPNYNSPLHF.

The gene calls are TRBV18 and TRBJ1-1; unclear D gene. Germline values: CDR1 KGHSH, CDR2 LQKENI. Between the trimmed V and J ends, which lost 2 bases and 11 bases, there was a span of 18 bases. CDR3 length equals 14 residues. The CDR3 nucleotides are TGTGCCAGCTCACCAAGAGTCAAAGAGGGATCGGCTTTCTTT. It codes for CASSPRVKEGSAFF.

CDR3 in DNA: TGTGCCAGCAGTAGAAGACCCAGTGGACTACCCCGCGGAGATACGCAGTATTTT. It translates to CASSRRPSGLPRGDTQYF. V and J are TRBV27 and TRBJ2-3, with D possibly matching TRBD2 (6 bases). V was trimmed by 5 bases and J by 5 bases, leaving 26 bases between them. Germline V gene sequence: CDR1 MNHEY, CDR2 SMNVEV (reference sequence). The CDR3 runs 18 residues.

This clone was recorded once. The rearrangement uses TRBV18 and TRBJ1-1; 8 bases match TRBD1. Trimming removed 2 bases from V and 5 bases from J; junction bases left unmatched: 10. This CDR3 is 16 amino acids long. Germline V gives CDR1 KGHSH, CDR2 LQKENI. The CDR3 coding sequence is TGTGCCAGCTCACCAGCCGGGACAGGTGTAGGGACTGAAGCTTTCTTT. It codes for CASSPAGTGVGTEAFF.

The genes are TRBV6-1 and TRBJ1-3; D possibly corresponds to TRBD1 (5 bases). Germline V gene sequence: CDR1 MNHNS, CDR2 SASEGT. The CDR3 spans 16 residues. V was pared by 0 bases and J by 0 bases, with 9 bases between. CDR3 in DNA: TGTGCCAGCAGTGAAGCCTTGGGGGGCTCTGGAAACACCATATATTTT. The encoded protein is CASSEALGGSGNTIYF.

CDR3: CASSSLAGAYEQYF. The CDR3 coding sequence is TGTGCCAGCAGCTCACTAGCGGGAGCATACGAGCAGTACTTC. This chain links TRBV7-4 with TRBJ2-7; 11 nucleotides match TRBD2. Trimming at V came to 4 bases and at J to 4 bases, leaving 3 bases not matched to a gene. This CDR3 region has 14 residues. The germline V gene encodes CDR1 SGHVT and CDR2 SQSDAQ.

The chain combines TRBV3-1 (or the pseudogene TRBV3-2) with TRBJ2-7; D remains unclear. The length of the CDR3 is 12 residues. V lost 1 base, J lost 3 bases, and 4 bases lay in between. The germline gives CDR1 LGHDT, CDR2 YNNKEL (reference sequence). The CDR3 reads CASSQGYYEQYF. The DNA for the CDR3 is TGTGCCAGCAGCCAAGGCTACTACGAGCAGTACTTC.

V gene TRBV28 combines with J gene TRBJ1-5; D remains ambiguous. V shed 1 base and J shed 4 bases, with 8 bases lying between them. The CDR3 consists of 14 residues. Germline-derived CDR1 and CDR2 are MDHEN and SYDVKM. The CDR3 DNA is TGTGCCAGCAGTTTATTTAGTTTAAATCAGCCCCAGCATTTT. The encoded protein is CASSLFSLNQPQHF.

This clone was counted a single time. This chain joins TRBV10-1 and TRBJ2-2, with D perhaps TRBD1 (5 bases). Germline V gene lookup returns CDR1 WNHNN and CDR2 SYGVQD (reference sequence). With 6 bases removed from V and 1 base from J, the gap between germline ends came to 9 bases. This CDR3 region has 14 residues. CDR3 sequence: CASSFQGNTGELFF. DNA for the CDR3: TGCGCCAGCAGCTTCCAGGGGAACACCGGGGAGCTGTTTTTT.

The chain recombines TRBV12-3 or TRBV12-4 with TRBJ2-3, with unresolved D. Trimming left V 3 bases short and J 0 bases short, with 4 bases between. This CDR3 comprises 13 residues. The CDR3 nucleotides read TGTGCCAGCAGTTTGGCTAGCACAGATACGCAGTATTTT. Its translation is CASSLASTDTQYF.

This chain links TRBV28 with TRBJ1-2, with D unclear. Per the germline V gene, CDR1 is MDHEN and CDR2 is SYDVKM. With 2 bases removed from V and 4 bases from J, the gap between germline ends came to 11 bases. The CDR3 covers 14 residues. CDR3 in DNA: TGTGCCAGCAGTTTAGGAGCTGTGATCTATGGCTACACCTTC. This encodes CASSLGAVIYGYTF.

The genes are TRBV27 and TRBJ1-2, with a weak D call TRBD1 (6 bases). Germline CDR1 and CDR2: MNHEY and SMNVEV (reference sequence). V was shortened by 2 bases and J by 3 bases, with 19 bases between the two germline ends. The CDR3 length is 17 residues. The CDR3 loop reads CASSLGGSGDEDYGYTF. Here the CDR3 DNA reads TGTGCCAGCAGTTTAGGGGGATCAGGGGATGAAGACTATGGCTACACCTTC.

The chain is built from TRBV7-3 and TRBJ2-1; TRBD2 agrees at 9 bases. Germline V gene sequence: CDR1 SGHTA, CDR2 FQGTGA. The CDR3 covers 16 residues. J gave up 1 base and V 5 bases, and 6 bases lay outside the gene matches. Here the CDR3 DNA reads TGTGCCAGCAGCCGGACTAGCGATTGGTCCTACAATGAGCAGTTCTTC. It yields the protein CASSRTSDWSYNEQFF.

The V call is TRBV9, the J call TRBJ1-5, with D possibly TRBD1 on 5 matching bases. With 0 bases removed from V and 1 base from J, the gap between germline ends came to 11 bases. Per germline, CDR1 SGDLS and CDR2 YYNGEE. The CDR3 sequence is 16 residues long. This CDR3 reads CASSVGSGLSNQPQHF. DNA for the CDR3: TGTGCCAGCAGCGTAGGGTCAGGGTTGAGCAATCAGCCCCAGCATTTT.

This sequence joins TRBV9 and TRBJ2-3; TRBD2 agrees at 11 bases. Germline CDR1 SGDLS, CDR2 YYNGEE. This CDR3 has 16 amino acids. Trimming took 4 bases from V and 2 from J; bases not matched to a gene: 6. DNA of the CDR3: TGTGCCAGCAGCCCCCGACTAGCGGGGTTCACAGATACGCAGTATTTT. Protein product: CASSPRLAGFTDTQYF.